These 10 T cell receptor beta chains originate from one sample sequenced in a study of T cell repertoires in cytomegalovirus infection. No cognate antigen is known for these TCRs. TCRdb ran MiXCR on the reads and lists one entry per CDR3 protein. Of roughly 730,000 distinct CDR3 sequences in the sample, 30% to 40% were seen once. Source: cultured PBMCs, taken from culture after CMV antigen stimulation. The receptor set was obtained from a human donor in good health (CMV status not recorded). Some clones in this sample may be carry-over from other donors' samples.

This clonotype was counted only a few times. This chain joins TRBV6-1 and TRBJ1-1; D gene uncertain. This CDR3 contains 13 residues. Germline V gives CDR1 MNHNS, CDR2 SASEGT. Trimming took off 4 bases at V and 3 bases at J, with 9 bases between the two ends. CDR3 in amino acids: CASSGREYTEAFF. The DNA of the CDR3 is TGTGCCAGCAGTGGAAGGGAATACACTGAAGCTTTCTTT.

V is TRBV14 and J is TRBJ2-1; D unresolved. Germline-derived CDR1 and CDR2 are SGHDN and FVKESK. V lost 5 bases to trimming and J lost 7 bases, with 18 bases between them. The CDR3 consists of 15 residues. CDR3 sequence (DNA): TGTGCCAGCAGCGCCGGGCCTTACCGTGGGAATGAGCAGTTCTTC. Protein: CASSAGPYRGNEQFF.

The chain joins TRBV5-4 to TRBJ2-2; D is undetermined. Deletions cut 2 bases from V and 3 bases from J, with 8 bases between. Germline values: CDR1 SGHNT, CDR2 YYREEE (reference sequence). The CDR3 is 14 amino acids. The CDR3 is CASSFVEDTGELFF. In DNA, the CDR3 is TGTGCCAGCAGCTTTGTAGAGGACACCGGGGAGCTGTTTTTT.

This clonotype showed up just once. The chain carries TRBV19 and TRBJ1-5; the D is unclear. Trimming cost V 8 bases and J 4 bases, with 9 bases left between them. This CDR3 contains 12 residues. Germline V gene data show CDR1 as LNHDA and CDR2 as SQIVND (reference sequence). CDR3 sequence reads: CASELGNQPQHF. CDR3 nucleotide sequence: TGTGCCAGTGAGCTGGGAAATCAGCCCCAGCATTTT.

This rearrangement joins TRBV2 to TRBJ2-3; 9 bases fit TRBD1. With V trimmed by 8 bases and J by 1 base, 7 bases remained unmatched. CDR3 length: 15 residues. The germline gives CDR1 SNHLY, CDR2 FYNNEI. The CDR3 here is CASGTQGARTDTQYF. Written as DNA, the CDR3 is TGTGCCAGCGGAACACAGGGGGCCCGCACAGATACGCAGTATTTT.

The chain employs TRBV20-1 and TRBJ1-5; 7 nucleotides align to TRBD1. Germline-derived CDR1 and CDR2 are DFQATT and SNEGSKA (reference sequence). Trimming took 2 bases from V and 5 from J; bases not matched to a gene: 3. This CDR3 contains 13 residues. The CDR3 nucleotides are TGCAGTGCTAGATTAGGACAGGATCAGCCCCAGCATTTT. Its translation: CSARLGQDQPQHF.

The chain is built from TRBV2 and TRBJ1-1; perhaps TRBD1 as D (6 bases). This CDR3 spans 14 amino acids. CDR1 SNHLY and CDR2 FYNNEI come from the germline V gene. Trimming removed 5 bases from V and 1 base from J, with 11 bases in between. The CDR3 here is CASSTGQRNTEAFF. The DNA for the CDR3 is TGTGCCAGCAGTACGGGACAAAGGAACACTGAAGCTTTCTTT.

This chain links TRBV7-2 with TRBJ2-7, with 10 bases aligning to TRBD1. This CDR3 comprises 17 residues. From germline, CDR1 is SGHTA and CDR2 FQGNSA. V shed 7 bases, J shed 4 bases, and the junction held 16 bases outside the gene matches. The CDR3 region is CASIDRSGTGVRYEQYF. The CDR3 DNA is TGTGCCAGCATCGACCGATCCGGGACAGGGGTTCGGTACGAGCAGTACTTC.

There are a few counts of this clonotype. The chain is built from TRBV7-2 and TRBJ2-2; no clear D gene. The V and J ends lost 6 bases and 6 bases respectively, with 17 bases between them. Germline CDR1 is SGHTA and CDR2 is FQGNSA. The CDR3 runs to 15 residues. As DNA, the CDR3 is TGTGCCAGCAGGCCCGGTGGCCTAGACCCCGGGGAGCTGTTTTTT. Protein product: CASRPGGLDPGELFF.

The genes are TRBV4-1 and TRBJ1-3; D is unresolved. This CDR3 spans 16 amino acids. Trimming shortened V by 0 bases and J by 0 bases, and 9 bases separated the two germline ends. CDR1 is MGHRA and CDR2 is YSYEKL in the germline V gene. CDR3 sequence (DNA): TGCGCCAGCAGCCAAGATAGGCTATACTCTGGAAACACCATATATTTT. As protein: CASSQDRLYSGNTIYF.